What follows are 5 T cell receptor beta chains derived from one specimen sequenced in a study of vaccination effects on CD4 cells after COVID-19. Method: immunoSEQ multiplex PCR; TCRdb's copy keeps in-frame clones and lacks some. The repertoire has around 69,000 clones, 70% to 85% of them found once; the top ten carry roughly 1.6%. Their cognate antigens are unknown. The ViraFEST assay expanded antigen-specific CD4+ T cells with viral peptide pools before sequencing. Cultured cells yielded isolated CD4+ T cells after approximately nine days. Subjects were given two BNT162b2 or mRNA-1273 vaccine doses. Here the sequenced sample was CD4+ T cells from PBMCs cultured with HCoV-229E spike peptides, taken after COVID-19 vaccination. Receptor source: a human donor who received a COVID-19 vaccine.

This chain connects TRBV19 to TRBJ2-6; D not certain. This CDR3 contains 15 residues. V was clipped by 3 bases and J by 4 bases, with 10 bases between them. Germline CDR1 and CDR2: LNHDA and SQIVND (reference sequence). The DNA for the CDR3 is TGTGCCAGTAGTATCCCCGGGTTAGGGGCCAACGTCCTGACTTTC. It codes for CASSIPGLGANVLTF.

The table lists this clone with a few counts. The chain carries TRBV20-1 and TRBJ2-7; D not certain. Germline V lookup: CDR1 DFQATT, CDR2 SNEGSKA (reference sequence). The CDR3 extends over 11 amino acids. The V end lost 3 bases, the J end lost 1 base, and 4 bases lay between the germline ends. The CDR3, as DNA: TGCAGTGCTAGTCAGTCCTACGAGCAGTACGTC. It is translated as CSASQSYEQYV.

The count of this clone is one. The CDR3 sequence is CASSMLWDFSTSSGANVLTF. The CDR3 DNA reads TGTGCCAGTAGTATGCTCTGGGACTTCTCCACCTCCTCTGGGGCCAACGTCCTGACTTTC. This chain links TRBV19 with TRBJ2-6; D perhaps matches TRBD2 (6 bases). Trimming took 3 bases from V and 0 from J, leaving 21 bases between them. The CDR3 length is 20 residues. CDR1 LNHDA and CDR2 SQIVND come from the germline V gene (reference sequence).

The chain is built from TRBV19 and TRBJ1-3; tentative D call: TRBD1 (6 bases). Germline V gives CDR1 LNHDA, CDR2 SQIVND (reference sequence). The CDR3 sequence is 15 residues long. V shed 6 bases and J shed 1 base, with 13 bases lying between them. CDR3 DNA sequence: TGTGCCAGTAGACCAGGGACATATTCTGGAAACACCATATATTTT. Its protein is CASRPGTYSGNTIYF. Together with reference TRBV19 and TRBJ1-3, the CDR3 gives the full variable domain: DGGITQSPKYLFRKEGQNVTLSCEQNLNHDAMYWYRQDPGQGLRLIYYSQIVNDFQKGDIAEGYSVSREKKESFPLTVTSAQKNPTAFYLCASRPGTYSGNTIYFGEGSWLTVV.

This chain joins TRBV6-2 or TRBV6-3 and TRBJ2-7, with 12 nucleotides matching TRBD2. CDR3 length equals 19 residues. The V gene's germline CDR1 is MNHEY and CDR2 SVGEGT. V lost 4 bases to trimming and J lost 2 bases; unmatched junction nucleotides: 15. The CDR3 DNA follows: TGTGCCAGCAGTTCCATCCGACTAGCGGGGGCCTCCCCTGCCTACGAGCAGTACGTC. Translated: CASSSIRLAGASPAYEQYV.